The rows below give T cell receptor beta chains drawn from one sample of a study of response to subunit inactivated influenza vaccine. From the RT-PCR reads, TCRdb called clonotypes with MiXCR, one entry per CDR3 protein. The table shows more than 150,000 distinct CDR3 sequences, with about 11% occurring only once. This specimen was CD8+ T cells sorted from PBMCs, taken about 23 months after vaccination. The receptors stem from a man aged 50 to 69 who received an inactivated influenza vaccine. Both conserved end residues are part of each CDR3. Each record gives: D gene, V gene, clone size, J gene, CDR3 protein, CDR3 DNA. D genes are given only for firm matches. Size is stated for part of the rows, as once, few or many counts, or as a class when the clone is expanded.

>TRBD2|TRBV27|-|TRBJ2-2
CASSLLAGATNTGELFF
TGTGCCAGCAGTTTACTAGCGGGGGCGACGAACACCGGGGAGCTGTTTTTT
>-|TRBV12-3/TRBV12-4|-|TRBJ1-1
CASDPDGTNTEAFF
TGTGCCAGTGATCCGGACGGAACGAACACTGAAGCTTTCTTT
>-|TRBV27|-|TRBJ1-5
CASSPSGAGLYQPQHF
TGTGCCAGCAGTCCCTCGGGGGCAGGCCTCTATCAGCCCCAGCATTTT
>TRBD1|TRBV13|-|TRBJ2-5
CASSGRRDREQETQNF
TGTGCCAGCAGCGGAAGGAGGGACAGGGAACAAGAGACCCAGAACTTC
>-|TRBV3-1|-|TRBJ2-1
CASSQAVGGGKDNEQFF
TGTGCCAGCAGCCAAGCAGTAGGTGGAGGTAAAGACAATGAGCAGTTCTTC
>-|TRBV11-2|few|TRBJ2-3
CASSFGFGTSLTDTQYF
TGTGCCAGCAGCTTTGGGTTCGGGACTTCTCTCACAGATACGCAGTATTTT
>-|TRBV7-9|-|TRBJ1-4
CASSSPDSTNEKLFF
TGTGCCAGCAGCTCCCCAGACTCAACTAATGAAAAACTGTTTTTT
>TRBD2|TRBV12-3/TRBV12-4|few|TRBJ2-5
CASRPTPGTSGPQETQYF
TGTGCCAGCAGACCTACTCCGGGGACTAGCGGACCCCAAGAGACCCAGTACTTC
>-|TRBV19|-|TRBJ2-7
CASSIVIGFYEQYF
TGTGCCAGTAGTATTGTAATAGGTTTCTACGAGCAGTACTTC
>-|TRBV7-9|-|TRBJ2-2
CASSLGSEELFF
TGTGCCAGCAGCTTAGGGTCGGAGGAGCTGTTTTTT
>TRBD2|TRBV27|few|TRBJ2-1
CASSLGGGTSGGLYNEQFF
TGTGCCAGCAGTTTAGGTGGGGGGACTAGCGGGGGGTTGTACAATGAGCAGTTCTTC
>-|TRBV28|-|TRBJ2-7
CASSLFQGVPYEQYF
TGTGCCAGCAGTTTATTCCAGGGTGTTCCCTACGAGCAGTACTTC
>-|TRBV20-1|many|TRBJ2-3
CSAGEPGYSTDTQYF
TGCAGTGCGGGTGAACCGGGTTATAGCACAGATACGCAGTATTTT
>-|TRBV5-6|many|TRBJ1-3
CASSPGGGSKRLYF
TGTGCCAGCAGCCCCGGGGGGGGCTCGAAAAGGTTATATTTT
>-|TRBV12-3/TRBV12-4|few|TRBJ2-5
CASSFWAGTQETQYF
TGTGCCAGCAGTTTTTGGGCCGGGACCCAAGAGACCCAGTACTTC
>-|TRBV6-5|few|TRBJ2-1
CASSYGSEQFF
TGTGCCAGCAGTTACGGGTCTGAGCAGTTCTTC
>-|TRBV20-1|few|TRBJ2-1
CSGGSYNEQFF
TGCAGTGGGGGATCCTACAATGAGCAGTTCTTC
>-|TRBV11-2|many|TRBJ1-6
CASSPRGATNSPLHF
TGTGCCAGCAGCCCACGGGGAGCTACTAATTCACCCCTCCACTTT
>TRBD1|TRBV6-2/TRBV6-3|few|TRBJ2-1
CASTPDRVGNEQFF
TGTGCCAGCACCCCGGACAGGGTCGGAAATGAGCAGTTCTTC
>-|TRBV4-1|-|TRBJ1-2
CASSQNTNYGYTF
TGCGCCAGCAGCCAGAATACTAACTATGGCTACACCTTC
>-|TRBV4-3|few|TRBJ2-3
CASSLALRTDTQYF
TGCGCCAGCAGCCTGGCCCTTCGCACAGATACGCAGTATTTT
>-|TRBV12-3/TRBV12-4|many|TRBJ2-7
CASSLVLVGEQYF
TGTGCCAGCAGTCTGGTGTTGGTCGGAGAGCAGTACTTC
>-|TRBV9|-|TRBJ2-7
CASSVGGAAYEQYF
TGTGCCAGCAGCGTAGGTGGGGCCGCCTACGAGCAGTACTTC
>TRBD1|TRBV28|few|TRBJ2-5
CASSLPGGLETQYF
TGTGCCAGCAGTTTACCAGGGGGCCTAGAGACCCAGTACTTC
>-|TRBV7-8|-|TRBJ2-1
CASSPKFRQTNNEQFF
TGTGCCAGCAGCCCCAAATTTCGACAGACGAACAATGAGCAGTTCTTC
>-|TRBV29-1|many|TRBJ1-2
CSVRGGLFYGYTF
TGCAGCGTCCGGGGAGGGTTGTTCTATGGCTACACCTTC
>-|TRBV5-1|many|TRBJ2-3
CASSAYSLRTQYF
TGCGCCAGCAGCGCCTATAGCCTACGGACGCAGTATTTT
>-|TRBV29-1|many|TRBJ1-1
CSVEDRGPEAFF
TGCAGCGTTGAAGACAGGGGCCCTGAAGCTTTCTTT
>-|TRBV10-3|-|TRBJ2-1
CASAGGTLLDNEQFF
TGTGCCAGCGCCGGTGGGACTCTTCTCGACAATGAGCAGTTCTTC
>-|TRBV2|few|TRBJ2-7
CASSDPRAYEQYF
TGTGCCAGCAGTGACCCCAGAGCCTACGAGCAGTACTTC
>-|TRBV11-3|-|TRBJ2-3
CASSLERTDTQYF
TGTGCCAGCAGCTTAGAGAGGACAGATACGCAGTATTTT
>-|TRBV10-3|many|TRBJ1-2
CAISESMTDSDGYTF
TGTGCCATCAGTGAGTCGATGACGGACAGTGATGGCTACACCTTC
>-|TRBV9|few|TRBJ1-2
CASSVGTDFYGYTF
TGTGCCAGCAGCGTAGGAACAGATTTCTATGGCTACACCTTC
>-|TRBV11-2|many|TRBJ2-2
CASSINTGELFF
TGTGCCAGCAGCATCAACACCGGGGAGCTGTTTTTT
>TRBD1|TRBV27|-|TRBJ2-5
CASSWGQSETQYF
TGTGCCAGCAGTTGGGGACAGTCCGAGACCCAGTACTTC
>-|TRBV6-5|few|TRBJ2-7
CASSYSGNGDYEQYF
TGTGCCAGCAGTTACTCGGGGAATGGGGACTACGAGCAGTACTTC
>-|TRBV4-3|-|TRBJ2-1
CASSQGRGQQFF
TGCGCCAGCAGCCAAGGACGGGGCCAGCAGTTCTTC
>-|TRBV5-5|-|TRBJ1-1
CASSMRQVAEAFF
TGTGCCAGCAGCATGCGACAGGTGGCTGAAGCTTTCTTT
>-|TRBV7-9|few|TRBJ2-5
CASSLGVRQQETQYF
TGTGCCAGCAGCTTAGGGGTGCGGCAGCAAGAGACCCAGTACTTC
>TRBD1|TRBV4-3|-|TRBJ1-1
CASSQGRGTEAFF
TGCGCCAGCAGCCAGGGCAGGGGGACTGAAGCTTTCTTT
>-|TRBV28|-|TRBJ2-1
CASSLYTGNYNEQFF
TGTGCCAGCAGTTTATATACAGGGAACTACAATGAGCAGTTCTTC
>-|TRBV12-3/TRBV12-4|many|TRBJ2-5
CASSFDIAAQYF
TGTGCCAGCAGTTTTGATATTGCGGCCCAGTACTTC